A single T cell receptor (beta chain) is shown here with its context. Its cognate antigen is unknown. The CDR3 length is 15 residues. V lost 5 bases to trimming and J lost 9 bases; unmatched junction nucleotides: 11. The germline gives CDR1 KGHSH, CDR2 LQKENI. This specimen comes from a study of cytomegalovirus exposure and HLA in healthy donors. Study outcomes and limitations: It was assumed in the presence/absence analyses that sequencing depth was roughly uniform across donors.

Researchers ran the PCR with 60 Vbeta and 13 Jbeta primers. Using immunoSEQ multiplex PCR, the repertoire was profiled, and TCRdb retains in-frame clones only, with some absent. The repertoire has about 120,000 clones, 70% to 80% of them found once; the top ten carry 2% to 3%. Sample: PBMCs. The genes are TRBV18 and TRBJ2-1; 9 bases are a match to TRBD1. The clonotype comes from a female donor in good health and CMV-seronegative. The CDR3: CASSTRAGQGGEQFF. CDR3 DNA: TGTGCCAGCTCAACCAGGGCGGGACAGGGAGGTGAGCAGTTCTTC.